This T cell receptor beta chain is drawn from a study of blood T cell repertoires in COVID-19. Overall study: Whether acute or convalescent, the COVID-19 samples came from the United States, Italy and Spain. From T cells, B-cell-depleted T cells, or PBMCs came the material, which was cDNA or gDNA.

Per the original data handling: Reference gene primer amplification yielded estimated nucleated cell counts. TCRdb's table, derived via immunoSEQ multiplex PCR, lists solely in-frame clones and lacks some. V and J calls plus clone size are reproduced from that table; the DNA served to infer D and trimming. The sample has 200,000 to 300,000 clones, around 88% seen once. The sequenced sample consisted of peripheral blood. The origin of this receptor is a man aged 25 to 40 with active or convalescent COVID-19.

The CDR3 spells CATSGGERGTQYF. The CDR3 nucleotides read TGTGCCACCAGCGGGGGGGAAAGGGGGACCCAGTACTTC. The V and J genes are TRBV15 and TRBJ2-5; 7 positions match TRBD2. The CDR3 length is 13 residues. Germline values: CDR1 LNHNV, CDR2 YYDKDF (reference sequence). V dropped 5 bases and J dropped 7; count of bases not matched to a gene: 7.